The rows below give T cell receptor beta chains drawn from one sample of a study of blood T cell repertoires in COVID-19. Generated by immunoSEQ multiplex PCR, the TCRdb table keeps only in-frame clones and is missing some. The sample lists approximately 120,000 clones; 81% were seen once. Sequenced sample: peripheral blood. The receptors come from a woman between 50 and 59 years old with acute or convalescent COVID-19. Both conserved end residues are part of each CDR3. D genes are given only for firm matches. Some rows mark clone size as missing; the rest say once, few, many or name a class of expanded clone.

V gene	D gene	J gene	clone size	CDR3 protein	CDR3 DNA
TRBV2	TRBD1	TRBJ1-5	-	CASSGRDRGFSNQPQHF	TGTGCCAGCAGTGGTAGGGACAGGGGGTTTAGCAATCAGCCCCAGCATTTT
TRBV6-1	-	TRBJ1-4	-	CASSGVTGSANEKLFF	TGTGCCAGCAGTGGGGTCACAGGGTCGGCTAATGAAAAACTGTTTTTT
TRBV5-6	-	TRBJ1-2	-	CASSLDSGTNYGYTF	TGTGCCAGCAGCTTGGATTCAGGGACTAACTATGGCTACACCTTC
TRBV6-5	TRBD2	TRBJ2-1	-	CASSYGAAGGQNEQFF	TGTGCCAGCAGTTACGGGGCAGCGGGAGGACAGAATGAGCAGTTCTTC
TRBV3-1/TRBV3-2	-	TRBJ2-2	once	CASSQGPRGTGELFF	TGTGCCAGCAGCCAAGGACCGAGAGGAACCGGGGAGCTGTTTTTT
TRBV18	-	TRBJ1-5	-	CASSPNGVGMSNQPQHF	TGTGCCAGCTCACCAAACGGTGTCGGTATGAGCAATCAGCCCCAGCATTTT
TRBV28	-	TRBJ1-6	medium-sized	CASSSPGYNNSPLHF	TGTGCCAGCAGTTCCCCGGGGTATAATAATTCACCCCTCCACTTT
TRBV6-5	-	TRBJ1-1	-	CASSSQLNTEAFF	TGTGCCAGCAGTTCCCAGTTGAACACTGAAGCTTTCTTT
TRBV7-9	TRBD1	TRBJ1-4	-	CASKGQGLTNEKLFF	TGTGCCAGCAAGGGACAGGGGTTGACTAATGAAAAACTGTTTTTT
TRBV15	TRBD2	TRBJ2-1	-	CATLAGVTSNEQFF	TGTGCCACGTTAGCGGGAGTCACCAGCAATGAGCAGTTCTTC
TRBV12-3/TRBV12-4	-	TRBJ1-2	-	CASSGREGDGYTF	TGTGCCAGCAGTGGTAGGGAGGGGGATGGCTACACCTTC
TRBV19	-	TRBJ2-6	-	CASSVPGVGANVLTF	TGTGCCAGTAGTGTTCCAGGGGTTGGGGCCAACGTCCTGACTTTC
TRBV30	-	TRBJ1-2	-	CAWSPTGYGYTF	TGTGCCTGGAGCCCGACTGGCTATGGCTACACCTTC
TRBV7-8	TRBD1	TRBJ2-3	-	CASSQGALEDTQYF	TGTGCCAGCAGCCAGGGGGCGCTTGAAGATACGCAGTATTTT
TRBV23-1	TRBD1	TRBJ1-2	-	CASSVVQGGCTF	TGCGCCAGCAGTGTTGTTCAGGGGGGATGCACCTTC
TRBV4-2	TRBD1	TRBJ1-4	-	CASSRGTGADEKLFF	TGTGCCAGCAGCCGAGGGACAGGGGCTGATGAAAAACTGTTTTTT
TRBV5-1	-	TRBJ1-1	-	CASSLWEQGRGNTEAFF	TGCGCCAGCAGCTTGTGGGAACAGGGACGGGGAAACACTGAAGCTTTCTTT
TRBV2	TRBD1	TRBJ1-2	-	CASSETQGARSGYTF	TGTGCCAGCAGTGAGACGCAGGGGGCAAGGAGTGGCTACACCTTC
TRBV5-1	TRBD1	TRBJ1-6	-	CASSPDRVGSPLHF	TGCGCCAGCAGCCCGGACAGGGTGGGTTCACCCCTCCACTTT
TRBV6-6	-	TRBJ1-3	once	CASSPLPQASGNTIYF	TGTGCCAGCAGCCCACTCCCGCAGGCCTCTGGAAACACCATATATTTT
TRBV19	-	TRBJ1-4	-	CASSIRAPGVSEKLFF	TGTGCCAGTAGTATACGGGCGCCAGGGGTTAGCGAAAAACTGTTTTTT
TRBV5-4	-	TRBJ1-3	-	CASSSPTGDSSGNTIYF	TGTGCCAGCAGCTCTCCTACAGGTGACAGCTCTGGAAACACCATATATTTT
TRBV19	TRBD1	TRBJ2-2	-	CATRQGTNTGELFF	TGTGCCACCAGACAGGGTACGAACACCGGGGAGCTGTTTTTT
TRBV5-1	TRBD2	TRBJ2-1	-	CASNPGLAGDRSYNEQFF	TGCGCCAGCAATCCGGGACTAGCGGGAGATCGATCCTACAATGAGCAGTTCTTC
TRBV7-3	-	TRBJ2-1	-	CASSQGWGNEQFF	TGTGCCAGCAGCCAGGGGTGGGGCAATGAGCAGTTCTTC
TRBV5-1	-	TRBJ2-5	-	CASSLKAVQETQYF	TGCGCCAGCAGCTTGAAAGCGGTGCAAGAGACCCAGTACTTC
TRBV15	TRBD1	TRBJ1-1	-	CATSRDRPGQGGTNTEAFF	TGTGCCACCAGCAGAGATCGTCCGGGACAGGGGGGAACGAACACTGAAGCTTTCTTT
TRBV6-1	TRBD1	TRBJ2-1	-	CASSDAGGQGAYGQFF	TGTGCCAGCAGTGACGCCGGGGGACAGGGAGCTTATGGGCAGTTCTTC
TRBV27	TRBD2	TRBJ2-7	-	CASSTEGTSGVLEQYF	TGTGCCAGCAGTACAGAAGGGACTAGCGGGGTTTTGGAGCAGTACTTC
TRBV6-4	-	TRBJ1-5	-	CASSSDWLLDKPQHF	TGTGCCAGCAGTTCTGACTGGCTACTGGATAAGCCCCAGCATTTT
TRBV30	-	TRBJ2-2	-	CAWSVQRGNTGELFF	TGTGCCTGGAGTGTACAAAGGGGCAACACCGGGGAGCTGTTTTTT
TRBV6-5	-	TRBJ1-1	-	CASSYSGGPYEAFF	TGTGCCAGCAGTTACTCAGGAGGGCCCTACGAAGCTTTCTTT
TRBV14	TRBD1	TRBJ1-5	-	CASSPAGGYQPQHF	TGTGCCAGCAGCCCGGCAGGGGGCTATCAGCCCCAGCATTTT
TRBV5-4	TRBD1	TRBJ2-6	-	CASSLGRQGRPSSGANVLTF	TGTGCCAGCAGCTTGGGGAGACAGGGTCGCCCAAGCTCTGGGGCCAACGTCCTGACTTTC
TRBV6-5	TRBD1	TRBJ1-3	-	CASSYAVQGAGNTIYF	TGTGCCAGCAGTTACGCCGTACAGGGGGCTGGAAACACCATATATTTT
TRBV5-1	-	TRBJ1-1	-	CASSLGQSYTEAFF	TGCGCCAGCAGCTTGGGACAGAGTTACACTGAAGCTTTCTTT
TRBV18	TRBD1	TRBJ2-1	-	CASSPIGGAAYNEQFF	TGTGCCAGCTCACCGATAGGGGGCGCGGCCTACAATGAGCAGTTCTTC
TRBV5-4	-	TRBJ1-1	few	CASSPTASGLWTEAFF	TGTGCCAGCAGCCCTACAGCTTCAGGATTATGGACTGAAGCTTTCTTT
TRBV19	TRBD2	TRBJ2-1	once	CASSIRETSVYNEQFF	TGTGCCAGTAGTATAAGAGAGACTAGCGTATACAATGAGCAGTTCTTC
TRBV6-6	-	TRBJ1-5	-	CASSYSVRTNQPQHF	TGTGCCAGCAGTTACTCCGTCAGGACAAATCAGCCCCAGCATTTT
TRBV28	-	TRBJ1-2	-	CASSLLGHNYGYTF	TGTGCCAGCAGTTTACTCGGACATAACTATGGCTACACCTTC